One and the same sample provided the 24 T cell receptor beta chains below, sequenced in a study of T cell responses to AZD1222 COVID-19 vaccine (dated by TCRdb to the early 2020s). The label giving this sample's time point can be read as: about 28 days (+/-7) after the second vaccine dose. Libraries were prepared through the immunoSEQ multiplex PCR assay. TCRdb retrieved this table from immuneACCESS and kept in-frame rearrangements only. Not all clones are present; in checked studies, unresolved V genes account for under half, and no reason is known for the remainder. The sample has about 160,000 clones on record, around 87% of them singletons. The top ten clones comprise roughly 4.3% of the sample. The input for sequencing was peripheral blood, taken 28 days after the second AZD1222 dose. These receptors all stem from an adult who received the AZD1222 COVID-19 vaccine.

The V gene is TRBV13, the J gene TRBJ1-1; D call uncertain. The CDR3 extends over 13 amino acids. Between the trimmed V and J ends, which lost 2 bases and 3 bases, there was a span of 7 bases. From germline, CDR1 is PRHDT and CDR2 FYEKMQ (reference sequence). CDR3 in amino acids: CASSLSGYTEAFF. The DNA for the CDR3 is TGTGCCAGCAGCTTAAGCGGCTACACTGAAGCTTTCTTT. The full variable domain, rest sourced from reference TRBV13 and TRBJ1-1, is AAGVIQSPRHLIKEKRETATLKCYPIPRHDTVYWYQQGPGQDPQFLISFYEKMQSDKGSIPDRFSAQQFSDYHSELNMSSLELGDSALYFCASSLSGYTEAFFGQGTRLTVV.

V is TRBV30 and J is TRBJ1-3; D is unresolved. Looked up from germline, CDR1 is GTSNPN and CDR2 is SVGIG (reference sequence). V shed 1 base and J shed 0 bases, with 4 bases lying between them. The CDR3 length is 13 residues. CDR3 sequence (DNA): TGTGCCTGGAGTGAATTCTCTGGAAACACCATATATTTT. The encoded protein is CAWSEFSGNTIYF.

The J gene is TRBJ1-1, the V gene TRBV7-2; 9 bases are a match to TRBD1. J gave up 2 bases and V 4 bases, and 2 bases lay outside the gene matches. This CDR3 is 14 amino acids long. Germline loops: CDR1 SGHTA, CDR2 FQGNSA. This CDR3 is CASSSDRGNTEAFF. The CDR3 DNA reads TGTGCCAGCAGCTCGGACAGGGGAAACACTGAAGCTTTCTTT.

This sequence joins TRBV7-9 and TRBJ1-6; TRBD1 matches at 10 bases. The CDR3 consists of 18 residues. Germline V CDR1 and CDR2: SEHNR, FQNEAQ (reference sequence). The V and J ends lost 4 bases and 15 bases, in that order; junction bases with no gene match: 21. The CDR3 sequence: CASSSSISRDRGGLYLHF. DNA for the CDR3: TGTGCCAGCAGCTCATCCATTAGCCGGGACAGGGGAGGGCTGTACCTCCACTTT.

This chain connects TRBV28 to TRBJ2-3; the match to TRBD2 covers 10 bases. Germline-derived CDR1 and CDR2 are MDHEN and SYDVKM. Germline trimming cut 6 bases from V and 4 bases from J; bases unmatched to any gene: 7. This CDR3 contains 15 residues. DNA of the CDR3: TGTGCCAGCAGGCGGAGCGGGGGGGCGGCAGATACGCAGTATTTT. This sequence encodes CASRRSGGAADTQYF.

This clone was picked up one time. The chain joins TRBV5-6 to TRBJ1-2; D not certain. Trimming stripped 2 bases from V and 5 bases from J, with 13 bases between. CDR1 SGHDT and CDR2 YYEEEE come from the germline V gene. The length of the CDR3 is 14 residues. CDR3 in amino acids: CASSLMGMDYGYTF. In DNA form, the CDR3 reads TGTGCCAGCAGCTTAATGGGTATGGATTATGGCTACACCTTC.

The chain has TRBV4-2 and TRBJ1-1; D gene unclear. The CDR3 spans 14 residues. Looked up from germline, CDR1 is LGHNA and CDR2 is YNFKEQ. The V and J ends lost 0 bases and 4 bases respectively, with 9 bases between them. In DNA, the CDR3 is TGTGCCAGCAGCCAAGAGGGATGGACCACTGAAGCTTTCTTT. Encoded protein: CASSQEGWTTEAFF.

This chain links TRBV21-1 with TRBJ2-7; the tabulated D call, TRBD2, remains unverified against the DNA. TRBV21-1 is recorded as a pseudogene. The CDR3 spans 15 residues. The CDR3 sequence is CASTNRDSTHYEQYF. CDR3 nucleotide sequence: TGTGCCAGCACCAACCGGGACTCTACTCACTACGAGCAGTACTTC.

The chain recombines TRBV19 with TRBJ1-2; possibly TRBD1 for D (6 bases). This CDR3 spans 14 amino acids. V was pared by 7 bases and J by 6 bases, with 18 bases between. The germline V gene has CDR1 LNHDA and CDR2 SQIVND (reference sequence). The CDR3, as DNA: TGTGCCAGTATCGATGGAGGGGGACGTCATGGCTACACCTTC. Translating gives CASIDGGGRHGYTF. Looking up the rest from reference TRBV19 and TRBJ1-2 gives the full variable domain: DGGITQSPKYLFRKEGQNVTLSCEQNLNHDAMYWYRQDPGQGLRLIYYSQIVNDFQKGDIAEGYSVSREKKESFPLTVTSAQKNPTAFYLCASIDGGGRHGYTFGSGTRLTVV.

The chain carries TRBV18 and TRBJ1-5; D unclear. V was shortened by 3 bases and J by 3 bases, with 6 bases between the two germline ends. From germline, CDR1 is KGHSH and CDR2 LQKENI. The CDR3 contains 13 residues. The CDR3 loop is CASSPETNQPQHF. In nucleotides, the CDR3 is TGTGCCAGCTCACCCGAGACCAATCAGCCCCAGCATTTT.

The chain employs TRBV5-8 and TRBJ2-2; D gene ambiguous. Germline CDR1 SGHTS, CDR2 YDEGEE. CDR3 length equals 15 residues. Trimming shortened V by 0 bases and J by 8 bases, and 14 bases separated the two germline ends. CDR3 nucleotide sequence: TGTGCCAGCAGCTTGGATCCGTTTCCTACTGGGGAGCTGTTTTTT. It translates to CASSLDPFPTGELFF.

This clone was observed a handful of times. The chain uses TRBV6-4 and TRBJ2-3; 7 bases align to TRBD1. Germline CDR1 MRHNA, CDR2 SNTAGT. The CDR3 has 15 residues. The V gene end was trimmed by 6 bases and the J gene end by 2 bases; junction bases not matched to a gene: 8. The CDR3: CASSPLGGATDTQYF. Here the CDR3 DNA reads TGTGCCAGCAGCCCGTTAGGGGGCGCCACAGATACGCAGTATTTT.

CDR3 in amino acids: CASSFSRTGAFF. DNA of the CDR3: TGTGCCAGCAGCTTTTCCAGGACAGGAGCTTTCTTT. The V and J genes are TRBV13 and TRBJ1-1; the match to TRBD1 covers 7 bases. This CDR3 has 12 amino acids. CDR1 is PRHDT, CDR2 FYEKMQ, per germline (reference sequence). The trim removed 3 bases at V and 10 bases at J, leaving 5 bases unmatched.

CDR3 DNA: TGTGCCACCAGAAACGGGGGGTCGGGTTATGGAACTAATGAAAAACTGTTTTTT. It specifies CATRNGGSGYGTNEKLFF. The rearrangement links TRBV15 to TRBJ1-4; tentative D call: TRBD1 (5 bases). This CDR3 is built from 18 residues. V dropped 6 bases and J dropped 1 base, with 21 bases sitting between them. Germline V CDR1 and CDR2: LNHNV, YYDKDF (reference sequence).

This sequence joins TRBV27 and TRBJ1-1; TRBD1 is a possible D gene (5 bases). Trimming cost V 3 bases and J 1 base, with 12 bases left between them. This CDR3 has 15 residues. Germline CDR1 reads MNHEY; CDR2 reads SMNVEV (reference sequence). CDR3 nucleotide sequence: TGTGCCAGCAGTTTTCTGGGGCTGGGGAACACTGAAGCTTTCTTT. This translates into CASSFLGLGNTEAFF.

This clone has a single count. The rearrangement joins TRBV11-2 to TRBJ1-2, with 10 nucleotides matching TRBD1. Germline V gene sequence: CDR1 SGHAT, CDR2 FQNNGV. There are 11 residues in the CDR3. Trimming took 4 bases from V and 14 from J; bases not matched to a gene: 4. CDR3 sequence reads: CASSSPGQGTF. The CDR3 region has the DNA TGTGCCAGCAGCTCACCGGGACAGGGGACCTTC.

This clone was counted a single time. The CDR3 loop reads CASSFPTGITYEQYF. The CDR3 DNA is TGTGCCAGCAGTTTTCCGACAGGAATTACCTACGAGCAGTACTTC. The chain has TRBV28 and TRBJ2-7; D is possibly TRBD1 (6 bases). The CDR3 extends over 15 amino acids. The V end lost 3 bases, the J end lost 2 bases, and 14 bases lay between the germline ends. Germline V gene data show CDR1 as MDHEN and CDR2 as SYDVKM.

The V gene is TRBV7-3, the J gene TRBJ2-2, with a tentative D call TRBD1 (6 bases). The germline CDR1 and CDR2 sequences are SGHTA and FQGTGA. V was pared by 2 bases and J by 3 bases, with 10 bases between. The CDR3 has 15 residues. In DNA, the CDR3 is TGTGCCAGCAGCTTACTGGACAGTGACACCGGGGAGCTGTTTTTT. It translates to CASSLLDSDTGELFF.

V and J are TRBV5-4 and TRBJ1-1; 8 bases are a match to TRBD1. Germline lookup yields CDR1 SGHNT and CDR2 YYREEE (reference sequence). Losses at the gene ends were 4 bases for V and 2 bases for J; bases not matched to a gene: 4. CDR3 length equals 14 residues. CDR3 region: CASSPAGGNTEAFF. In DNA, the CDR3 is TGTGCCAGCAGCCCTGCAGGGGGCAACACTGAAGCTTTCTTT. The whole variable domain, filled in from reference TRBV5-4 and TRBJ1-1, reads ETGVTQSPTHLIKTRGQQVTLRCSSQSGHNTVSWYQQALGQGPQFIFQYYREEENGRGNFPPRFSGLQFPNYSSELNVNALELDDSALYLCASSPAGGNTEAFFGQGTRLTVV.

The V gene is TRBV6-6, the J gene TRBJ1-2; 11 bases fit TRBD1. CDR3 length: 16 amino acids. CDR1 MNHNY and CDR2 SVGAGI come from the germline V gene (reference sequence). V was clipped by 8 bases and J by 9 bases; unmatched bases: 17. CDR3 in amino acids: CASHLIGQGANVRYTF. CDR3 nucleotides: TGTGCCAGCCACTTGATCGGACAGGGGGCTAATGTTCGCTACACCTTC.

The chain carries TRBV19 and TRBJ1-1, with TRBD1 matching 7 bases. This CDR3 comprises 12 residues. The V segment lost 9 bases and the J segment 4 bases; nucleotides outside the gene matches: 5. The germline V gene encodes CDR1 LNHDA and CDR2 SQIVND (reference sequence). The CDR3 region has the DNA TGTGCCAGCAAAACAGGGGCCACTGAAGCTTTCTTT. Its protein product is CASKTGATEAFF.

This chain uses TRBV4-1 with TRBJ2-3, with D uncertain. Per the germline V gene, CDR1 is MGHRA and CDR2 is YSYEKL. CDR3 size: 12 residues. V lost 3 bases and J 8 bases, leaving 9 bases between the germline ends. The chain's CDR3 is CASSHPESTQYF. The CDR3, as DNA: TGCGCCAGCAGCCACCCCGAGAGTACGCAGTATTTT.

There are a few counts of this clone. The rearrangement links TRBV5-1 to TRBJ2-2; 7 bases are shared with TRBD1. Germline CDR1 and CDR2: SGHRS and YFSETQ. The CDR3 contains 16 residues. The V and J ends lost 5 bases and 0 bases, in that order; junction bases with no gene match: 7. As DNA, the CDR3 is TGCGCCAGCAGTGTCTGGGACAGCTCGAACACCGGGGAGCTGTTTTTT. It codes for CASSVWDSSNTGELFF.

The V call is TRBV12-3 or TRBV12-4, the J call TRBJ1-1, with D perhaps matching TRBD1 (6 bases). This CDR3 is built from 13 residues. The V and J ends lost 6 bases and 7 bases respectively, with 15 bases between them. The CDR3 loop is CASSSRQASEAFF. The CDR3 nucleotides read TGTGCCAGCAGCTCCCGACAGGCAAGTGAAGCTTTCTTT.